This T cell receptor (beta chain) was sequenced during a study of blood T cell repertoires in COVID-19. In the study overall: The United States, Italy and Spain provided the acute and convalescent COVID-19 samples. Nucleic acid was either cDNA or gDNA, and it came from T cells, B-cell-depleted T cells, or PBMCs.

In the original analysis: Amplification of reference gene primers provided the estimated nucleated cell counts. The repertoire was sequenced with immunoSEQ multiplex PCR; TCRdb's copy has only in-frame clones and lacks some. Clone size and the V and J calls come from that table; the DNA yielded D and trimming. The sample includes approximately 60,000 clones, about nine tenths of them seen just once. Patients in Seattle were enrolled during active infection, then followed longitudinally. Germline-derived CDR1 and CDR2 are SGHTA and FQGTGA. With 5 bases clipped from V and 10 bases from J, the junction kept 12 bases outside the gene matches. This CDR3 contains 16 residues.

Sequencing input: peripheral blood. V gene TRBV7-3 combines with J gene TRBJ2-1, with TRBD2 identical over 12 bases. The sequence came from a woman older than 75 with COVID-19, enrolled during active disease. CDR3: CASSQVPSGGAKEQFF. The CDR3 DNA reads as TGTGCCAGCAGCCAGGTCCCTAGCGGGGGGGCCAAGGAGCAGTTCTTC.